These 20 T cell receptor beta chains were sequenced from one sample in a study of radiotherapy plus CTLA-4 blockade in lung cancer. Generated by immunoSEQ multiplex PCR, the TCRdb table keeps only in-frame clones and is missing some. In the table there are under 95,000 clones, 84% of which are singletons. Sequencing was performed on peripheral blood, taken from a patient treated with radiotherapy plus ipilimumab. These receptor sequences come from a human donor with non-small cell lung cancer who had stable disease on radiotherapy plus ipilimumab.

The rearrangement joins TRBV9 to TRBJ1-2; no definite D call. CDR3 length: 13 residues. Between the trimmed V and J ends, which lost 3 bases and 2 bases, there was a span of 8 bases. Per germline, CDR1 SGDLS and CDR2 YYNGEE. The CDR3 DNA follows: TGTGCCAGCAGCGCGACGGGAAACTATGGCTACACCTTC. This translates into CASSATGNYGYTF.

V and J are TRBV29-1 and TRBJ2-3, with TRBD2 matching over 8 bases. Germline V lookup: CDR1 SQVTM, CDR2 ANQGSEA. The CDR3 contains 14 residues. The V and J ends lost 3 bases and 1 base, in that order; junction bases with no gene match: 3. CDR3 loop: CSVEVRGGTDTQYF. The CDR3 region has the DNA TGCAGCGTTGAGGTGCGGGGGGGCACAGATACGCAGTATTTT.

The genes are TRBV11-2 and TRBJ2-6; D might be TRBD1 or TRBD2, each matching 5 bases. The CDR3 length is 17 residues. Germline CDR1 reads SGHAT; CDR2 reads FQNNGV. Trimming took off 1 base at V and 4 bases at J, with 14 bases between the two ends. In nucleotides, the CDR3 is TGTGCCAGCAGCTTAGCGGCGAGGGGCGCCGGGGCCAACGTCCTGACTTTC. It codes for CASSLAARGAGANVLTF.

The rearrangement uses TRBV28 and TRBJ2-7, with TRBD1 matching 9 bases. Losses at the gene ends were 5 bases for V and 10 bases for J; bases not matched to a gene: 6. The CDR3 length is 12 residues. Germline assignment: CDR1 MDHEN and CDR2 SYDVKM. The CDR3 protein is CASSPGQGQQYF. As DNA, the CDR3 is TGTGCCAGCAGTCCGGGACAGGGACAACAGTACTTC.

This clone showed up just a few times. The rearrangement links TRBV30 to TRBJ1-1; D uncertain. Germline assignment: CDR1 GTSNPN and CDR2 SVGIG (reference sequence). The CDR3 covers 14 residues. The V and J ends lost 5 bases and 6 bases respectively, with 19 bases between them. Written as DNA, the CDR3 is TGTGCCTGGCAGCGGAAAGGTAGTAGGGCTGAAGCTTTCTTT. It yields the protein CAWQRKGSRAEAFF. Full variable domain (remainder filled in from reference TRBV30 and TRBJ1-1): SQTIHQWPATLVQPVGSPLSLECTVEGTSNPNLYWYRQAAGRGLQLLFYSVGIGQISSEVPQNLSASRPQDRQFILSSKKLLLSDSGFYLCAWQRKGSRAEAFFGQGTRLTVV.

V gene TRBV19 combines with J gene TRBJ1-6, with 11 nucleotides matching TRBD1. Looked up from germline, CDR1 is LNHDA and CDR2 is SQIVND (reference sequence). Trimming took 3 bases from V and 7 from J; bases not matched to a gene: 5. This CDR3 region has 16 residues. The CDR3 region is CASSMGGQGANSPLHF. Written as DNA, the CDR3 is TGTGCCAGTAGTATGGGAGGACAGGGGGCAAATTCACCCCTCCACTTT.

The chain combines TRBV19 with TRBJ2-1; TRBD2 might be the D (6 bases). V was cut by 5 bases and J by 8 bases, with 16 bases left in between. CDR3 length: 14 residues. Germline assignment: CDR1 LNHDA and CDR2 SQIVND (reference sequence). CDR3 DNA sequence: TGTGCCAGTAGTCGGGACTTAGCTAGGGATGAGCAGTTCTTC. Translating it yields CASSRDLARDEQFF.

This clone was observed a single time. The genes are TRBV12-5 and TRBJ2-5; 9 positions match TRBD1. The CDR3 is 13 amino acids. Trimming at V came to 7 bases and at J to 7 bases, leaving 7 bases not matched to a gene. CDR1 is LGHNT, CDR2 FRNRAP, per germline. The CDR3 loop reads CASARDREATQYF. The CDR3 DNA sequence: TGTGCTAGTGCTCGGGACAGGGAAGCGACCCAGTACTTC. The full variable domain, completed using reference TRBV12-5 and TRBJ2-5, is DARVTQTPRHKVTEMGQEVTMRCQPILGHNTVFWYRQTMMQGLELLAYFRNRAPLDDSGMPKDRFSAEMPDATLATLKIQPSEPRDSAVYFCASARDREATQYFGPGTRLLVL.

This chain's CDR3 is CASTVPEGATGELFF. In DNA, the CDR3 is TGTGCCAGCACCGTCCCCGAGGGTGCCACCGGGGAGCTGTTTTTT. This chain connects TRBV28 to TRBJ2-2, with D tentatively TRBD2 (5 bases). CDR1 is MDHEN, CDR2 SYDVKM, per germline. Trimming removed 7 bases at V and 4 bases at J, with 16 bases between. The CDR3 totals 15 residues.

The rearrangement uses TRBV15 and TRBJ2-7, with 11 bases lining up with TRBD1. The CDR3 has 15 amino acids. Germline CDR1 reads LNHNV; CDR2 reads YYDKDF (reference sequence). V was clipped by 3 bases and J by 4 bases; unmatched bases: 5. CDR3: CATSRDRGRFYEQYF. DNA for the CDR3: TGTGCCACCAGCAGGGACAGGGGGCGCTTTTACGAGCAGTACTTC. Based on the CDR3 plus reference TRBV15 and TRBJ2-7, the full variable domain is DAMVIQNPRYQVTQFGKPVTLSCSQTLNHNVMYWYQQKSSQAPKLLFHYYDKDFNNEADTPDNFQSRRPNTSFCFLDIRSPGLGDTAMYLCATSRDRGRFYEQYFGPGTRLTVT.

The chain combines TRBV7-9 with TRBJ1-2, with 10 bases lining up with TRBD1. Germline CDR1 and CDR2: SEHNR and FQNEAQ (reference sequence). V trimming: 1 base; J trimming: 4 bases; junction bases outside the gene matches: 0. The CDR3 runs to 14 residues. CDR3 protein: CASSLGTGGYGYTF. The CDR3 nucleotides read TGTGCCAGCAGCTTAGGGACAGGGGGCTATGGCTACACCTTC. Complete variable domain (other parts from reference TRBV7-9 and TRBJ1-2): DTGVSQNPRHKITKRGQNVTFRCDPISEHNRLYWYRQTLGQGPEFLTYFQNEAQLEKSRLLSDRFSAERPKGSFSTLEIQRTEQGDSAMYLCASSLGTGGYGYTFGSGTRLTVV.

This clone turned up a few times. This chain uses TRBV11-2 with TRBJ2-7; TRBD2 agrees at 10 bases. J lost 4 bases, V lost 5 bases, and 8 bases had no gene match. Germline V CDR1 and CDR2: SGHAT, FQNNGV. There are 15 residues in the CDR3. The CDR3 sequence: CASSPSGGAGYEQYF. The CDR3 DNA follows: TGTGCCAGCAGCCCGAGCGGGGGGGCTGGGTACGAGCAGTACTTC.

The rearrangement uses TRBV9 and TRBJ2-7; TRBD1 matches 7 bases. Looked up from germline, CDR1 is SGDLS and CDR2 is YYNGEE. The CDR3 loop spans 13 amino acids. With V trimmed by 3 bases and J by 2 bases, 2 bases remained unmatched. The CDR3 bases are TGTGCCAGCAGCGGGGGGACAGCCTACGAGCAGTACTTC. Translating gives CASSGGTAYEQYF.

CDR3 coding DNA: TGTGCCAGCAGCTTTGAGACAGGGGTAAAGTCCGAGCAGTACTTC. As protein: CASSFETGVKSEQYF. The rearrangement joins TRBV5-5 to TRBJ2-7; 8 bases map to TRBD1. The CDR3 is 15 residues long. J gave up 6 bases and V 2 bases, and 10 bases lay outside the gene matches. Germline V CDR1 and CDR2: SGHKS, YYEKEE (reference sequence).

The chain carries TRBV28 and TRBJ2-1; a weak D match, TRBD2 (6 bases). The CDR3 spans 14 residues. Germline CDR1 reads MDHEN; CDR2 reads SYDVKM. Trimming took off 3 bases at V and 12 bases at J, with 18 bases between the two ends. The CDR3 reads CASSFLPGRGRQFF. As DNA, the CDR3 is TGTGCCAGCAGTTTTCTTCCCGGCCGGGGGAGGCAGTTCTTC.

This clone was observed once. This chain links TRBV30 with TRBJ2-7; TRBD2 matches 9 bases. The CDR3 consists of 14 residues. The V segment lost 3 bases and the J segment 7 bases; nucleotides outside the gene matches: 10. The germline gives CDR1 GTSNPN, CDR2 SVGIG (reference sequence). The CDR3 reads CAWRNRAAGGEQYF. In DNA form, the CDR3 reads TGTGCCTGGAGGAACCGGGCCGCGGGGGGGGAGCAGTACTTC.

V and J are TRBV18 and TRBJ2-7, with 7 nucleotides matching TRBD1. Unmatched junction bases numbered 6, after V lost 4 bases and J lost 0 bases. This CDR3 spans 15 amino acids. Germline values: CDR1 KGHSH, CDR2 LQKENI. CDR3 loop: CASSLRTGSSYEQYF. The CDR3 coding sequence is TGTGCCAGCTCACTGAGGACAGGAAGCTCCTACGAGCAGTACTTC.

V and J are TRBV30 and TRBJ1-3; D is uncertain. Germline V gene data show CDR1 as GTSNPN and CDR2 as SVGIG (reference sequence). The CDR3 is made up of 15 amino acids. V lost 2 bases, J lost 3 bases, and 14 bases lay in between. The CDR3 loop is CAWSTVGGRGNTIYF. CDR3 DNA sequence: TGTGCCTGGAGTACGGTCGGAGGACGTGGAAACACCATATATTTT.

This clone is a singleton in its sample. The chain carries TRBV30 and TRBJ1-6, with D possibly TRBD1 on 5 matching bases. In germline, CDR1 is GTSNPN, CDR2 SVGIG (reference sequence). V lost 1 base, J lost 8 bases, and 12 bases lay in between. The CDR3 is 14 residues long. The chain's CDR3 is CAWSDTGGYSPLHF. The CDR3 DNA reads TGTGCCTGGAGTGATACGGGGGGATATTCACCCCTCCACTTT. The variable domain in full, completed from reference TRBV30 and TRBJ1-6, reads SQTIHQWPATLVQPVGSPLSLECTVEGTSNPNLYWYRQAAGRGLQLLFYSVGIGQISSEVPQNLSASRPQDRQFILSSKKLLLSDSGFYLCAWSDTGGYSPLHFGNGTRLTVT.

The chain couples TRBV7-3 to TRBJ2-7; D gene ambiguous. CDR1 is SGHTA and CDR2 is FQGTGA in the germline V gene. The CDR3 sequence is 17 residues long. V was shortened by 2 bases and J by 2 bases, with 19 bases between the two germline ends. CDR3 DNA: TGTGCCAGCAGCTTAGGGGTGGCTGCCACCTCGACCTACGAGCAGTACTTC. It yields the protein CASSLGVAATSTYEQYF.